Below are 22 T cell receptor beta chains sequenced from a single sample in a study of T cells after posttransplantation cyclophosphamide. Sequenced by immunoSEQ multiplex PCR; TCRdb stores in-frame clones only, minus some. Altogether 3,000 to 3,500 clones are present, about four fifths being singletons, with the ten largest covering about 20%. Sequenced input: CD8+ T cells sorted from bone marrow. These receptor sequences come from a woman aged 55-70 years in good health, CMV-negative, and a related stem cell transplant donor.

The rearrangement joins TRBV28 to TRBJ2-1; no definite D call. Germline loops: CDR1 MDHEN, CDR2 SYDVKM. V was cut by 1 base and J by 0 bases, with 13 bases left in between. This CDR3 contains 17 residues. The CDR3 region has the DNA TGTGCCAGCAGTTTATTCCCCTCCCTGCGCTCCTACAATGAGCAGTTCTTC. This codes for CASSLFPSLRSYNEQFF.

The J gene is TRBJ2-7, the V gene TRBV5-1; 8 bases line up with TRBD1. The junction had 6 bases not matched to a gene; V was cut back by 4 bases and J by 3 bases. The CDR3 covers 14 residues. Germline CDR1 SGHRS, CDR2 YFSETQ. CDR3 residues: CASSAWTGNYEQYF. The CDR3 region has the DNA TGCGCCAGCAGCGCTTGGACAGGGAACTACGAGCAGTACTTC.

This clone was picked up a small number of times. The genes are TRBV28 and TRBJ1-1, with 10 bases identical to TRBD1. Unmatched junction bases numbered 15, after V lost 5 bases and J lost 0 bases. From germline, CDR1 is MDHEN and CDR2 SYDVKM. The CDR3 is 19 residues long. The CDR3 nucleotides read TGTGCCAGCAGTAGTACAGTCTCGGACAGGGGGACAATGAACACTGAAGCTTTCTTT. Translated, it gives CASSSTVSDRGTMNTEAFF.

This clone was detected only once. CDR3 nucleotides: TGTGCCAGCAGCGCGACAGGGGGAGGACAGCCCCAGCATTTT. It yields the protein CASSATGGGQPQHF. This chain connects TRBV7-9 to TRBJ1-5; TRBD1 agrees at 9 bases. V dropped 5 bases and J dropped 7; count of bases not matched to a gene: 6. Germline CDR1 is SEHNR and CDR2 is FQNEAQ (reference sequence). The CDR3 loop spans 14 amino acids. The full variable domain, with the rest looked up from reference TRBV7-9 and TRBJ1-5, is DTGVSQNPRHKITKRGQNVTFRCDPISEHNRLYWYRQTLGQGPEFLTYFQNEAQLEKSRLLSDRFSAERPKGSFSTLEIQRTEQGDSAMYLCASSATGGGQPQHFGDGTRLSIL.

The chain couples TRBV29-1 to TRBJ1-2, with 9 bases fitting TRBD1. The CDR3 sequence is 16 residues long. Germline assignment: CDR1 SQVTM and CDR2 ANQGSEA. Trimming took 6 bases from V and 2 from J; bases not matched to a gene: 13. CDR3 in DNA: TGCAGCGTGGACCTGGAGCGGGACAGGGAGAACTATGGCTACACCTTC. It is translated as CSVDLERDRENYGYTF.

The rearrangement uses TRBV14 and TRBJ2-5, with TRBD2 identical over 10 bases. Unmatched junction bases numbered 8, after V lost 4 bases and J lost 0 bases. Germline loops: CDR1 SGHDN, CDR2 FVKESK. There are 17 residues in the CDR3. The CDR3 sequence is CASSPLGLAVYQETQYF. In nucleotides, the CDR3 is TGTGCCAGCAGCCCCCTAGGACTAGCGGTGTACCAAGAGACCCAGTACTTC.

This clone is a singleton in its sample. This sequence joins TRBV11-3 and TRBJ2-2; 8 bases are a match to TRBD1. Germline CDR1 and CDR2: SGHNT and YENEEA. The CDR3 extends over 17 amino acids. The V and J ends lost 7 bases and 1 base, in that order; junction bases with no gene match: 11. This chain's CDR3 is CASTFPVRGQNTGELFF. The CDR3 DNA reads TGTGCCAGCACCTTTCCCGTCAGGGGGCAGAACACCGGGGAGCTGTTTTTT.

V and J are TRBV11-1 and TRBJ1-1; D may be TRBD1 (6 bases). Germline CDR1 and CDR2: SGHAT and FQDESV (reference sequence). Trimming stripped 6 bases from V and 8 bases from J, with 13 bases between. The CDR3 loop spans 12 amino acids. The CDR3 spells CASSLDSREAFF. For the CDR3, the DNA is TGTGCCAGCAGTTTGGACAGCCGAGAAGCTTTCTTT.

This chain links TRBV4-1 with TRBJ1-1, with TRBD1 as a possible D gene (6 bases). V lost 4 bases to trimming and J lost 4 bases, with 13 bases between them. Germline CDR1 MGHRA, CDR2 YSYEKL. The CDR3 contains 14 residues. The CDR3 loop is CASSLQGGGTEAFF. CDR3 in DNA: TGCGCCAGCAGCCTACAGGGAGGGGGCACTGAAGCTTTCTTT.

This chain links TRBV5-1 with TRBJ2-1; 7 bases agree with TRBD2. The junction had 9 bases not matched to a gene; V was cut back by 0 bases and J by 6 bases. CDR1 and CDR2 from the germline V gene are SGHRS and YFSETQ. The CDR3 extends over 16 amino acids. The CDR3 spells CASSLGGLTSFNEQFF. The DNA of the CDR3 is TGCGCCAGCAGCTTGGGGGGCCTGACTAGCTTCAATGAGCAGTTCTTC.

This clone appeared a single time. The rearrangement joins TRBV28 to TRBJ2-1, with D possibly matching TRBD2 (6 bases). The CDR3 is made up of 15 amino acids. V dropped 8 bases and J dropped 5 bases, with 19 bases sitting between them. From germline, CDR1 is MDHEN and CDR2 SYDVKM. This chain's CDR3 is CASGISGWGDNEQFF. CDR3 coding DNA: TGTGCCAGCGGTATTTCAGGGTGGGGGGACAATGAGCAGTTCTTC. Full variable domain (remainder filled in from reference TRBV28 and TRBJ2-1): DVKVTQSSRYLVKRTGEKVFLECVQDMDHENMFWYRQDPGLGLRLIYFSYDVKMKEKGDIPEGYSVSREKKERFSLILESASTNQTSMYLCASGISGWGDNEQFFGPGTRLTVL.

DNA for the CDR3: TGTGCCAGCAGTGATTCGTACAATGAGCAGTTCTTC. Protein product: CASSDSYNEQFF. The rearrangement joins TRBV6-4 to TRBJ2-1; D uncertain. The V gene lost 3 bases and the J gene lost 4 bases, with 4 bases spanning the gap. Germline CDR1 is MRHNA and CDR2 is SNTAGT. The CDR3 is 12 amino acids.

The chain combines TRBV7-9 with TRBJ2-3; 10 bases are a match to TRBD1. CDR3 length: 16 amino acids. The ends lost 7 bases at V and 4 bases at J; junction bases unmatched: 11. Germline lookup yields CDR1 SEHNR and CDR2 FQNEAQ (reference sequence). This CDR3 is CASNVRDRGRADTQYF. The DNA for the CDR3 is TGTGCCAGCAACGTCCGCGACAGGGGGCGCGCAGATACGCAGTATTTT.

V usage is TRBV7-9 and J usage is TRBJ1-4, with 7 bases fitting TRBD1. There are 14 residues in the CDR3. With 6 bases clipped from V and 3 bases from J, the junction kept 4 bases outside the gene matches. Germline V lookup: CDR1 SEHNR, CDR2 FQNEAQ (reference sequence). The CDR3 is CASRAGQANEKLFF. CDR3 DNA sequence: TGTGCCAGCAGAGCTGGACAGGCTAATGAAAAACTGTTTTTT. The whole variable domain, remainder taken from reference TRBV7-9 and TRBJ1-4, is DTGVSQNPRHKITKRGQNVTFRCDPISEHNRLYWYRQTLGQGPEFLTYFQNEAQLEKSRLLSDRFSAERPKGSFSTLEIQRTEQGDSAMYLCASRAGQANEKLFFGSGTQLSVL.

The V and J genes are TRBV9 and TRBJ1-2; no reliable D call. Germline values: CDR1 SGDLS, CDR2 YYNGEE. Trimming removed 0 bases at V and 4 bases at J, with 10 bases between. This CDR3 has 14 residues. CDR3 nucleotide sequence: TGTGCCAGCAGCGTAGGGGCAGAAGGCTATGGCTACACCTTC. Translation gives CASSVGAEGYGYTF.

This clone was observed a few times. This chain connects TRBV6-5 to TRBJ1-2, with D perhaps TRBD1 (6 bases). From germline, CDR1 is MNHEY and CDR2 SVGAGI. The CDR3 covers 12 residues. V was trimmed by 5 bases and J by 4 bases, leaving 8 bases between them. In nucleotides, the CDR3 is TGTGCCAGCAGTCCAGGGGTCTATGGCTACACCTTC. Protein sequence: CASSPGVYGYTF.

V usage is TRBV15 and J usage is TRBJ2-1; TRBD2 matches at 8 bases. V trimming: 8 bases; J trimming: 5 bases; junction bases outside the gene matches: 5. The CDR3 has 13 amino acids. Germline CDR1 reads LNHNV; CDR2 reads YYDKDF (reference sequence). CDR3 sequence (DNA): TGTGCCACCCGCGGGGGGTTCGACAATGAGCAGTTCTTC. Protein product: CATRGGFDNEQFF.

The V gene is TRBV5-1, the J gene TRBJ2-2; 10 bases are shared with TRBD2. Germline CDR1 SGHRS, CDR2 YFSETQ. J gave up 2 bases and V 3 bases, and 4 bases lay outside the gene matches. The CDR3 extends over 16 amino acids. The CDR3 bases are TGCGCCAGCAGCTCGAAGCGGGGGGGAAACACCGGGGAGCTGTTTTTT. This gives the protein CASSSKRGGNTGELFF.

The chain joins TRBV7-6 to TRBJ2-5; 7 positions agree with TRBD2. Germline V gene lookup returns CDR1 SGHVS and CDR2 FNYEAQ. Trimming cost V 5 bases and J 5 bases; bases outside gene matches: 8. The length of the CDR3 is 14 residues. CDR3 region: CASSRGTTRETQYF. CDR3 DNA: TGTGCCAGCAGCCGTGGGACTACGCGTGAGACCCAGTACTTC.

The chain couples TRBV30 to TRBJ2-2; 9 positions agree with TRBD1. The CDR3 is made up of 15 amino acids. From germline, CDR1 is GTSNPN and CDR2 SVGIG (reference sequence). The junction had 7 bases not matched to a gene; V was cut back by 7 bases and J by 1 base. DNA for the CDR3: TGTGCCTTAATGAGGGGACAGGGGAACACCGGGGAGCTGTTTTTT. This codes for CALMRGQGNTGELFF.

This chain uses TRBV2 with TRBJ1-2; D is ambiguous. CDR1 is SNHLY, CDR2 FYNNEI, per germline. The CDR3 is 10 residues long. With 10 bases removed from V and 4 bases from J, the gap between germline ends came to 7 bases. This chain's CDR3 is CAIRSYGYTF. DNA of the CDR3: TGTGCCATAAGGAGCTATGGCTACACCTTC.

The chain recombines TRBV11-2 with TRBJ2-1; TRBD2 agrees at 8 bases. This CDR3 contains 18 residues. CDR1 is SGHAT and CDR2 is FQNNGV in the germline V gene. V lost 3 bases and J lost 2; bases outside the gene matches: 12. CDR3 residues: CASSFPPGLVTAYNEQFF. The CDR3, as DNA: TGTGCCAGCAGCTTCCCTCCGGGACTAGTGACTGCCTACAATGAGCAGTTCTTC.